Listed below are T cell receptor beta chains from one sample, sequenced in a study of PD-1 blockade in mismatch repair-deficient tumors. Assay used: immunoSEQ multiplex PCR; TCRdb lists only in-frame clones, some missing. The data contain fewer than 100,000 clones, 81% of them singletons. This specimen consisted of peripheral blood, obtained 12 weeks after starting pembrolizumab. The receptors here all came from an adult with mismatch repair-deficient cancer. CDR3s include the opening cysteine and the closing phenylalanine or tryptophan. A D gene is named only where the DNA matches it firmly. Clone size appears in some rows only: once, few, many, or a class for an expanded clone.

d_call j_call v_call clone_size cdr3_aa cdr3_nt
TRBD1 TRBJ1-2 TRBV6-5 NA CASSNRGGYGYTF TGTGCCAGCAGCAACAGGGGCGGCTATGGCTACACCTTC
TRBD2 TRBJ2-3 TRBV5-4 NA CASSPGTSASASTDTQYF TGTGCCAGCAGTCCTGGGACTAGCGCTTCGGCTAGCACAGATACGCAGTATTTT
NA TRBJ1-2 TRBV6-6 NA CASSYSATGWGYTF TGTGCCAGCAGTTATTCCGCGACAGGATGGGGCTACACCTTC
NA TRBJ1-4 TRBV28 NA CASSPRGRGEEKLFF TGTGCCAGCAGTCCCCGGGGGAGAGGCGAGGAAAAACTGTTTTTT
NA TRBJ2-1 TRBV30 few CACTGGGPRSYNEQFF TGTGCCTGCACAGGTGGTGGGCCAAGGTCCTACAATGAGCAGTTCTTC
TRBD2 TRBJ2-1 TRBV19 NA CATLPGLAGPYNEQFF TGTGCCACCTTACCGGGACTAGCGGGCCCATACAATGAGCAGTTCTTC
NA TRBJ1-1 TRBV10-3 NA CAISETGGVTEAFF TGTGCCATCAGTGAGACAGGCGGAGTCACTGAAGCTTTCTTT
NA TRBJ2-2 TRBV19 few CASKEGGNTGELFF TGTGCCAGTAAGGAGGGAGGGAACACCGGGGAGCTGTTTTTT
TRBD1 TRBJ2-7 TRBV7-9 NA CASSPGTGGSEQYF TGTGCCAGCAGTCCCGGGACAGGGGGCAGTGAGCAGTACTTC
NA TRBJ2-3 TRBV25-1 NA CASSERGVDTQYF TGTGCCAGCAGTGAAAGAGGGGTGGATACGCAGTATTTT